This T cell receptor beta chain was documented in a study of shared clonotypes between healthy human individuals. Concerning this clone itself: Other nucleotide sequences in the sample specify the same CDR3.

CD8 cells classed as naive were CD45RO-negative and positively selected for CCR7, excluding terminally differentiated effector memory CD45RA+ cells. Repertoires were generated with immunoSEQ multiplex PCR, while TCRdb's copy carries only in-frame clones and drops some. In the table there are about 2 million clones, around 96% of which are singletons. The specimen sequenced was naive CD8+ T cells sorted from blood. The receptor was derived from a man younger than 30 in good health.

The CDR3 region is CASSLLGVGGSYEQYF. CDR3 coding DNA: TGTGCCAGCAGTTTATTAGGAGTCGGGGGCTCCTACGAGCAGTACTTC. This chain links TRBV27 with TRBJ2-7, with D maybe TRBD2 (6 bases). CDR1 and CDR2 (germline): MNHEY, SMNVEV (reference sequence). The CDR3 runs 16 residues. The V end was cut by 1 base, the J end by 0 bases, with 13 bases between.